This passage covers 24 T cell receptor beta chains from one sample sequenced in a study of blood T cell repertoires in COVID-19 (dated by TCRdb to the early 2020s). The library was generated by the immunoSEQ multiplex PCR assay. Drawn from immuneACCESS, this table holds only the in-frame rearrangements with V and J called that TCRdb kept. Clones are partly lost; checked studies trace under half to an unresolved V gene and leave the rest unexplained. The sample table holds about 160,000 clones, of which 82% were seen once. The ten largest clonotypes hold 12% to 15% of the sample. The sequencing input was peripheral blood. The receptors were sampled from a human donor with acute or convalescent COVID-19. The donor label of this sample is uncertain.

The V gene is TRBV19, the J gene TRBJ2-1, with D possibly being TRBD2 (6 bases). Per the germline V gene, CDR1 is LNHDA and CDR2 is SQIVND (reference sequence). Trimming cost V 4 bases and J 11 bases, with 12 bases left between them. The CDR3 is 12 residues long. In nucleotides, the CDR3 is TGTGCCAGTAGTAGCGGGGTTTTTCAGCAGTTCTTC. Its protein is CASSSGVFQQFF.

The chain links TRBV7-2 to TRBJ2-5; unclear D gene. Germline-derived CDR1 and CDR2 are SGHTA and FQGNSA. The ends were cut back, 1 base at V and 0 bases at J, with 9 bases in the middle. This CDR3 spans 15 amino acids. This CDR3 reads CASSLGPGYQETQYF. The CDR3 DNA reads as TGTGCCAGCAGCTTAGGTCCGGGTTACCAAGAGACCCAGTACTTC.

This CDR3 is CASSRGTANEKLFF. The CDR3 nucleotides read TGTGCCAGCAGTCGCGGGACAGCTAATGAAAAACTGTTTTTT. V usage is TRBV6-5 and J usage is TRBJ1-4; 7 positions agree with TRBD1. Germline CDR1 is MNHEY and CDR2 is SVGAGI. CDR3 length: 14 amino acids. The V and J ends lost 5 bases and 3 bases, in that order; junction bases with no gene match: 3.

V is TRBV11-1 and J is TRBJ2-1, with no clear D. The germline V gene encodes CDR1 SGHAT and CDR2 FQDESV (reference sequence). V lost 3 bases to trimming and J lost 0 bases, with 9 bases between them. This CDR3 contains 15 residues. CDR3 region: CASSLRLGSYNEQFF. The CDR3 nucleotides read TGTGCCAGCAGCTTGAGGCTAGGCTCCTACAATGAGCAGTTCTTC.

This chain connects TRBV5-4 to TRBJ2-1; TRBD1 matches 12 bases. The CDR3 totals 16 residues. Looked up from germline, CDR1 is SGHNT and CDR2 is YYREEE (reference sequence). Trimming at V came to 5 bases and at J to 4 bases, leaving 7 bases not matched to a gene. CDR3 nucleotides: TGTGCCAGCAGGCCCGGGACAGGGGGCCAATACAATGAGCAGTTCTTC. Amino acids: CASRPGTGGQYNEQFF. The full variable domain, in which reference TRBV5-4 and TRBJ2-1 provide the parts outside the CDR3, is ETGVTQSPTHLIKTRGQQVTLRCSSQSGHNTVSWYQQALGQGPQFIFQYYREEENGRGNFPPRFSGLQFPNYSSELNVNALELDDSALYLCASRPGTGGQYNEQFFGPGTRLTVL.

A few counts support this clone. Other DNA sequences in the same sample also yield this CDR3. The V gene is TRBV7-2, the J gene TRBJ1-2, with 8 positions matching TRBD1. Germline CDR1 is SGHTA and CDR2 is FQGNSA. V was pared by 4 bases and J by 7 bases, with 5 bases of the junction left unmatched. This CDR3 contains 13 residues. CDR3 sequence reads: CASSSRGLGGYTF. The CDR3 DNA reads TGTGCCAGCAGCTCCAGGGGGCTGGGTGGCTACACCTTC.

The V gene is TRBV6-1, the J gene TRBJ2-1, with D possibly matching TRBD1 (5 bases). CDR3 length: 19 residues. CDR1 MNHNS and CDR2 SASEGT come from the germline V gene. V lost 1 base and J lost 1, with 20 bases in between. The CDR3 here is CASSEGRRGPPFSYNEQFF. The DNA for the CDR3 is TGTGCCAGCAGTGAAGGCCGTAGGGGTCCGCCCTTTTCCTACAATGAGCAGTTCTTC.

The chain combines TRBV5-1 with TRBJ2-1; a weak D match, TRBD1 (5 bases). The germline V gene has CDR1 SGHRS and CDR2 YFSETQ. This CDR3 comprises 18 residues. The ends were cut back, 2 bases at V and 0 bases at J, with 18 bases in the middle. The CDR3 is CASSFDRMGRLSYNEQFF. The DNA of the CDR3 is TGCGCCAGCAGCTTCGATCGTATGGGGCGACTCTCCTACAATGAGCAGTTCTTC.

The V call is TRBV11-3, the J call TRBJ2-3; the match to TRBD2 covers 7 bases. This CDR3 is 16 amino acids long. The V gene end was trimmed by 5 bases and the J gene end by 5 bases; junction bases not matched to a gene: 13. Germline loops: CDR1 SGHNT, CDR2 YENEEA. The DNA for the CDR3 is TGTGCCAGCAGCCTCGGGACTGCGGGGGATGGAGATACGCAGTATTTT. It is translated as CASSLGTAGDGDTQYF.

The V call is TRBV12-3 or TRBV12-4, the J call TRBJ1-1; a possible D gene is TRBD1 (6 bases). Trimming took 5 bases from V and 5 from J, leaving 12 bases between them. The length of the CDR3 is 13 residues. Here the CDR3 reads CASSTAGVTEAFF. CDR3 bases: TGTGCCAGCAGTACGGCAGGGGTAACTGAAGCTTTCTTT.

This clone was picked up one time. The rearrangement links TRBV7-2 to TRBJ1-6; 8 nucleotides align to TRBD1. Trimming removed 5 bases from V and 7 bases from J; junction bases left unmatched: 4. The CDR3 sequence is 14 residues long. The germline gives CDR1 SGHTA, CDR2 FQGNSA. The DNA for the CDR3 is TGTGCCAGCAGCCGGACAGGGAACAATTCACCCCTCCACTTT. Amino acid sequence: CASSRTGNNSPLHF.

This chain connects TRBV5-1 to TRBJ2-3, with 11 bases aligning to TRBD2. V was pared by 5 bases and J by 2 bases, with 7 bases of the junction left unmatched. The CDR3 extends over 16 amino acids. In germline, CDR1 is SGHRS, CDR2 YFSETQ. The CDR3 bases are TGCGCCAGCAGGGGGAGGACTAGCGGGTTCACAGATACGCAGTATTTT. Residues: CASRGRTSGFTDTQYF.

V usage is TRBV2 and J usage is TRBJ1-1; D is possibly TRBD1 (6 bases). In germline, CDR1 is SNHLY, CDR2 FYNNEI. The CDR3 is 13 amino acids. V dropped 5 bases and J dropped 5 bases, with 12 bases sitting between them. CDR3 DNA sequence: TGTGCCAGCAGTCCTACAGGGTTAACTGAAGCTTTCTTT. Protein: CASSPTGLTEAFF.

The DNA for the CDR3 is TGTGCCAGTAGTATCTTTGGGAGATCTCAGCCCCAGCATTTT. Its protein is CASSIFGRSQPQHF. The chain recombines TRBV19 with TRBJ1-5; D remains unclear. V gave up 3 bases and J gave up 6 bases, with 12 bases separating them. This CDR3 spans 14 amino acids. The germline V gene has CDR1 LNHDA and CDR2 SQIVND (reference sequence).

Comments on this clone: This sample includes further DNA sequences coding for the same CDR3. This chain uses TRBV14 with TRBJ1-3; no definite D call. Germline-derived CDR1 and CDR2 are SGHDN and FVKESK. The V gene lost 0 bases and the J gene lost 0 bases, with 6 bases spanning the gap. CDR3 length: 15 amino acids. This CDR3 is CASSQDRVSGNTIYF. The CDR3 DNA reads TGTGCCAGCAGCCAAGATCGCGTCTCTGGAAACACCATATATTTT. Variable domain in full (rest from reference TRBV14 and TRBJ1-3): EAGVTQFPSHSVIEKGQTVTLRCDPISGHDNLYWYRRVMGKEIKFLLHFVKESKQDESGMPNNRFLAERTGGTYSTLKVQPAELEDSGVYFCASSQDRVSGNTIYFGEGSWLTVV.

This clone showed up just once. The chain is built from TRBV5-6 and TRBJ2-5; 11 positions agree with TRBD2. Trimming took 4 bases from V and 2 from J; bases not matched to a gene: 7. The CDR3 totals 16 residues. Per germline, CDR1 SGHDT and CDR2 YYEEEE. CDR3 residues: CASSLEASGRQETQYF. The CDR3 region has the DNA TGTGCCAGCAGCCTGGAGGCTAGCGGGAGGCAAGAGACCCAGTACTTC.

The chain has TRBV7-3 and TRBJ1-2, with 8 positions matching TRBD1. The CDR3 is made up of 13 amino acids. CDR1 is SGHTA and CDR2 is FQGTGA in the germline V gene. The V gene end was trimmed by 5 bases and the J gene end by 8 bases; junction bases not matched to a gene: 7. For the CDR3, the DNA is TGTGCCAGCAGCAAACCGGACAGGGAAGGCTACACCTTC. Translation gives CASSKPDREGYTF. Filled out from reference TRBV7-3 and TRBJ1-2, the complete variable domain reads GAGVSQTPSNKVTEKGKYVELRCDPISGHTALYWYRQSLGQGPEFLIYFQGTGAADDSGLPNDRFFAVRPEGSVSTLKIQRTERGDSAVYLCASSKPDREGYTFGSGTRLTVV.

The chain combines TRBV15 with TRBJ1-5; 7 bases line up with TRBD1. The length of the CDR3 is 15 residues. Germline V gene lookup returns CDR1 LNHNV and CDR2 YYDKDF (reference sequence). J gave up 9 bases and V 0 bases, and 8 bases lay outside the gene matches. CDR3 bases: TGTGCCACCAGCAGAGAGGTAGGGGGCCGGAGGCCCCAGCATTTT. Translation gives CATSREVGGRRPQHF. Based on the CDR3 plus reference TRBV15 and TRBJ1-5, the full variable domain is DAMVIQNPRYQVTQFGKPVTLSCSQTLNHNVMYWYQQKSSQAPKLLFHYYDKDFNNEADTPDNFQSRRPNTSFCFLDIRSPGLGDTAMYLCATSREVGGRRPQHFGDGTRLSIL.

The chain recombines TRBV7-3 with TRBJ2-5, with 7 nucleotides matching TRBD1. Germline loops: CDR1 SGHTA, CDR2 FQGTGA. The trim removed 3 bases at V and 5 bases at J, leaving 3 bases unmatched. The CDR3 has 13 amino acids. The CDR3, as DNA: TGTGCCAGCAGCTTGAGGGGGCGTGAGACCCAGTACTTC. It encodes CASSLRGRETQYF.

This clone was seen only a few times. This sequence joins TRBV18 and TRBJ2-7; D might be TRBD1 (5 bases). The CDR3 loop spans 16 amino acids. Germline lookup yields CDR1 KGHSH and CDR2 LQKENI. Trimming cost V 3 bases and J 6 bases, with 21 bases left between them. The DNA of the CDR3 is TGTGCCAGCTCACCCACGAGTGTGGGCCCCCAGGGCGAGCAGTACTTC. Residues: CASSPTSVGPQGEQYF.

A single count supports this clone. The rearrangement links TRBV19 to TRBJ2-5, with 11 bases identical to TRBD2. The V gene end was trimmed by 4 bases and the J gene end by 1 base; junction bases not matched to a gene: 5. Germline V gene data show CDR1 as LNHDA and CDR2 as SQIVND (reference sequence). This CDR3 is built from 16 residues. Here the CDR3 reads CASSTTSGGFQETQYF. For the CDR3, the DNA is TGTGCCAGTAGTACCACTAGCGGGGGTTTCCAAGAGACCCAGTACTTC.

CDR3: CASSHGDRPDTQYF. The CDR3 DNA reads as TGTGCCAGCAGCCACGGGGATAGACCGGATACGCAGTATTTT. This rearrangement joins TRBV7-2 to TRBJ2-3, with a weak D call TRBD2 (5 bases). Germline values: CDR1 SGHTA, CDR2 FQGNSA. Trimming stripped 5 bases from V and 6 bases from J, with 15 bases between. This CDR3 spans 14 amino acids.

This clone was counted a few times. V gene TRBV19 combines with J gene TRBJ1-2; 10 nucleotides line up with TRBD1. Germline V gene data show CDR1 as LNHDA and CDR2 as SQIVND (reference sequence). The V and J ends lost 6 bases and 0 bases, in that order; junction bases with no gene match: 10. CDR3 length: 17 amino acids. The CDR3 nucleotides read TGTGCCAGTAGCCCGACAGGGGGCGCGTGGACTAACTATGGCTACACCTTC. Its translation is CASSPTGGAWTNYGYTF.

The V gene is TRBV27, the J gene TRBJ2-7, with a tentative D call TRBD1 (6 bases). Trimming took 6 bases from V and 1 from J, leaving 16 bases between them. Germline V gene sequence: CDR1 MNHEY, CDR2 SMNVEV (reference sequence). The CDR3 sequence is 15 residues long. CDR3: CASSKQGAHSYEQYF. CDR3 coding DNA: TGTGCCAGCAGCAAACAGGGTGCTCATTCCTACGAGCAGTACTTC.